The 8 T cell receptor beta chains presented below share a single source sample, sequenced in a study of T-cell reconstitution after alpha-beta-depleted transplantation in children. The authors prepared the TCRbeta library with unique molecular identifiers. One entry per CDR3 protein results from TCRdb running MiXCR on the PCR reads. The sample has roughly 150,000 distinct CDR3 sequences; around 10% are singletons. Specimen: PBMCs, collected before TCRalphabeta/CD19-depleted stem cell transplant. These receptors were collected from a boy aged 2 to 9 with acute myeloid leukemia, due to receive a stem cell transplant.

At least ten counts were recorded for this clonotype. The chain uses TRBV6-5 and TRBJ2-5; D gene ambiguous. Germline V gene data show CDR1 as MNHEY and CDR2 as SVGAGI. V lost 8 bases to trimming and J lost 5 bases, with 12 bases between them. The CDR3 totals 12 residues. CDR3 protein: CASFGVGETQYF. The CDR3 DNA reads as TGTGCCAGCTTCGGAGTAGGGGAGACCCAGTACTTC.

This clonotype was detected ten times or more. V and J are TRBV5-1 and TRBJ2-5; TRBD2 agrees at 14 bases. V shed 4 bases, J shed 4 bases, and the junction held 6 bases outside the gene matches. The germline V gene encodes CDR1 SGHRS and CDR2 YFSETQ. The CDR3 loop spans 16 amino acids. DNA for the CDR3: TGCGCCAGCAGCACCACGACTAGCGGGAGGGGAGAGACCCAGTACTTC. Translating gives CASSTTTSGRGETQYF.

This clonotype was seen repeatedly, ten times or more. The chain has TRBV24-1 and TRBJ2-1, with D possibly being TRBD2 (6 bases). The CDR3 runs 13 residues. The V end lost 2 bases, the J end lost 11 bases, and 12 bases lay between the germline ends. Per germline, CDR1 KGHDR and CDR2 SFDVKD. This CDR3 reads CATSDWRRGQQFF. The CDR3 DNA reads TGTGCCACCAGTGATTGGCGGCGGGGACAGCAGTTCTTC.

This clonotype was seen repeatedly, ten times or more. The J gene is TRBJ2-7, the V gene TRBV29-1, with D perhaps assigned TRBD1 or TRBD2 (5 bases each). Germline loops: CDR1 SQVTM, CDR2 ANQGSEA. V shed 4 bases and J shed 3 bases, with 22 bases lying between them. The CDR3 spans 16 residues. CDR3 nucleotide sequence: TGCAGCGTTGCTACTCTCGCCAGGGAGCTCTTCTACGAGCAGTACTTC. Its protein product is CSVATLARELFYEQYF.

There are many counts of this clonotype. This chain connects TRBV5-5 to TRBJ2-5, with D perhaps TRBD1 or TRBD2 (5 bases each). V lost 0 bases to trimming and J lost 5 bases, with 11 bases between them. Germline V gene lookup returns CDR1 SGHKS and CDR2 YYEKEE (reference sequence). The length of the CDR3 is 14 residues. Written as DNA, the CDR3 is TGTGCCAGCAGCTTGGCCGAGGGGCGGGAGACCCAGTACTTC. Its protein is CASSLAEGRETQYF.

This clonotype was recorded at least ten times. This chain connects TRBV20-1 to TRBJ2-7; D perhaps matches TRBD1 (5 bases). Germline CDR1 is DFQATT and CDR2 is SNEGSKA (reference sequence). This CDR3 comprises 10 residues. CDR3 nucleotide sequence: TGCAAAGGGGTTTGTAACGAGCAGTACGTC. Protein: CKGVCNEQYV.

This clonotype has a count of ten or more. The chain carries TRBV6-2 or TRBV6-3 and TRBJ2-5, with D unclear. Germline V gene sequence: CDR1 MNHEY, CDR2 SVGEGT. Trimming cost V 2 bases and J 7 bases, with 14 bases left between them. The CDR3 extends over 14 amino acids. This CDR3 reads CASSYGGPKGTQYF. The CDR3 DNA reads as TGTGCCAGCAGTTACGGTGGACCTAAGGGGACCCAGTACTTC.

Many counts were recorded for this clonotype. CDR3 sequence reads: CSAPFSSGANVLTF. CDR3 bases: TGCAGTGCTCCGTTTAGCTCTGGGGCCAACGTCCTGACTTTC. This chain links TRBV20-1 with TRBJ2-6; D not resolved. V gave up 5 bases and J gave up 0 bases, with 8 bases separating them. CDR1 and CDR2 from the germline V gene are DFQATT and SNEGSKA (reference sequence). The CDR3 contains 14 residues.